This TCR beta chain appears in the sequencing data of a study of T-cell memory formation after mild COVID-19. Study-wide background: Largely, TCR clusters stayed within a single donor. Overall study results and limits: Cross-reactive memory seemingly joined, as some responding clones were found in pre-infection memory.

Regarding this clonotype: The antigen remains unidentified.

Looked up from germline, CDR1 is SNHLY and CDR2 is FYNNEI. CDR3 size: 14 residues. After removal of 4 bases from V and 6 bases from J, the junction contained 5 bases not matched to a gene. TCRdb re-called the 5' RACE reads through MiXCR, storing one row per CDR3 protein. There are a few hundred thousand distinct CDR3 sequences in the sample; approximately 25% occur only once, and 7% to 9.5% lies in the top ten. The TCR comes from an adult woman who had mild COVID-19 (a few samples of this study predate the infection). Cell type and time point are not known. This chain links TRBV2 with TRBJ2-1, with TRBD2 matching over 8 bases. Sequenced input: PBMCs or a T cell subset sorted from them (not recorded which). In DNA form, the CDR3 reads TGTGCCAGCAGTGTTCGGGGGGGCGGCAATGAGCAGTTCTTC. Its protein is CASSVRGGGNEQFF.